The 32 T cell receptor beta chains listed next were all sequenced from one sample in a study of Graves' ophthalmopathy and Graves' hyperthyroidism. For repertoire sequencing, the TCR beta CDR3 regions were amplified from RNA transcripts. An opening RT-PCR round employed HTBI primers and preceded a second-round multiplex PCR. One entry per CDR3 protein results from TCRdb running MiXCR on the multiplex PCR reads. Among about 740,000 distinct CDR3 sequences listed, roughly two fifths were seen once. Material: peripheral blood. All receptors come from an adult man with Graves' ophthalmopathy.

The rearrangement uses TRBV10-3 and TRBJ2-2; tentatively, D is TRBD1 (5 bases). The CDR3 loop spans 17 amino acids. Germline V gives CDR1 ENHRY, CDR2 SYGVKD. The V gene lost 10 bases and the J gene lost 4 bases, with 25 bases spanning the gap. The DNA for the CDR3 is TGTGCCAGCAGCCAAGATCCAGCAGGGTTAACCACCGGGGAGCTGTTTTTT. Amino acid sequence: CASSQDPAGLTTGELFF.

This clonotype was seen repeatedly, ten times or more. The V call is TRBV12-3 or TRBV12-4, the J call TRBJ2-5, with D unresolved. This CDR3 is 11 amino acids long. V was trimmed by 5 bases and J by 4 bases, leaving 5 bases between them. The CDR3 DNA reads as TGTGCCAGCAGTGTTTCAGAGACCCAGTACTTC. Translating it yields CASSVSETQYF.

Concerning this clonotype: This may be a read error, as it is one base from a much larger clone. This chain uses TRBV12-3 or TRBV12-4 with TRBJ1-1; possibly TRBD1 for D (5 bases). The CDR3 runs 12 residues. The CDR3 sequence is CAGSSQVNEAFF. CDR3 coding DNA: TGTGCCGGCAGTTCACAGGTAAATGAAGCTTTCTTT.

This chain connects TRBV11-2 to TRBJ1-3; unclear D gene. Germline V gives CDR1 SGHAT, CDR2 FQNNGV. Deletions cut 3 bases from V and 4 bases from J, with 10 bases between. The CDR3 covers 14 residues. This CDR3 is CASSFDVGGNTIYF. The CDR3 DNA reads TGTGCCAGCAGCTTTGACGTCGGAGGAAACACCATATATTTT.

Here the CDR3 reads CSADRSAGLETQYF. DNA for the CDR3: TGCAGTGCGGATCGCTCGGCGGGCCTAGAGACCCAGTACTTC. This chain joins TRBV20-1 and TRBJ2-5, with D possibly matching TRBD2 (5 bases). This CDR3 is built from 14 residues. The V gene lost 6 bases and the J gene lost 4 bases, with 18 bases spanning the gap. The germline V gene has CDR1 DFQATT and CDR2 SNEGSKA (reference sequence).

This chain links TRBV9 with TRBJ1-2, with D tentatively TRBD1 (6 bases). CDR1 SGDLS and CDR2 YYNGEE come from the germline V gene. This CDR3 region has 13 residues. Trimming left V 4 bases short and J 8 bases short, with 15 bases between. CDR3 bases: TGTGCCAGCAGCAGAGACAGGACGGGGGGCTACACCTTC. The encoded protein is CASSRDRTGGYTF.

CDR3 DNA sequence: TGCAGTGCGAGCCCCGGGACAGAGAAGGAGCAGTACTTC. Translated: CSASPGTEKEQYF. The chain uses TRBV20-1 and TRBJ2-7; 7 bases map to TRBD1. With 6 bases clipped from V and 7 bases from J, the junction kept 12 bases outside the gene matches. In germline, CDR1 is DFQATT, CDR2 SNEGSKA (reference sequence). This CDR3 contains 13 residues.

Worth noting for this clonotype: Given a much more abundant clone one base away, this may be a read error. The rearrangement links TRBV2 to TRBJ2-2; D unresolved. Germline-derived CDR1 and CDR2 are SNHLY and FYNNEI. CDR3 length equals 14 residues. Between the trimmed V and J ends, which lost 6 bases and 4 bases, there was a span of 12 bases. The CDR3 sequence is CASSEKRSTGELFF. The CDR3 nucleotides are TGTGCCAGCAGCGAAAAGCGCAGCACCGGGGAGCTGTTTTTT.

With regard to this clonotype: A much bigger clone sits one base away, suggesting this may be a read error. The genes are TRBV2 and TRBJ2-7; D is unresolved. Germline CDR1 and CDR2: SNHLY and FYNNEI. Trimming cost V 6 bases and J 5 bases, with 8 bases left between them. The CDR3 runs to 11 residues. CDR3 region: CASRDTHEQYF. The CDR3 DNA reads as TGTGCCAGCAGAGATACCCACGAGCAGTACTTC.

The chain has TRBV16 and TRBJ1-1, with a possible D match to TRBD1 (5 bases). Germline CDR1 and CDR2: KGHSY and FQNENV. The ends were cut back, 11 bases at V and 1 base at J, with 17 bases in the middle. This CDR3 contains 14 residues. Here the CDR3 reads CAWSVGETNTEAFF. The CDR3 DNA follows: TGTGCCTGGAGTGTGGGGGAGACGAACACTGAAGCTTTCTTT.

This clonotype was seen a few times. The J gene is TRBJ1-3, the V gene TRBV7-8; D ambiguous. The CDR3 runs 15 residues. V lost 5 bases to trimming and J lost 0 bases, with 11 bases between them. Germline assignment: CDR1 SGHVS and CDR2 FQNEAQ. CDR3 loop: CASSALKSSGNTIYF. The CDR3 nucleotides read TGTGCCAGCAGCGCCCTCAAGAGCTCTGGAAACACCATATATTTT.

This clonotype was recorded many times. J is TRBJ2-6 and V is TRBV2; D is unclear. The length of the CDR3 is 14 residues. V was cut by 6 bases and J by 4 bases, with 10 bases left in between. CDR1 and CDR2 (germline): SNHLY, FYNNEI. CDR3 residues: CASRQTRGANVLTF. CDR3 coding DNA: TGTGCCAGCAGACAGACTCGCGGGGCCAACGTCCTGACTTTC.

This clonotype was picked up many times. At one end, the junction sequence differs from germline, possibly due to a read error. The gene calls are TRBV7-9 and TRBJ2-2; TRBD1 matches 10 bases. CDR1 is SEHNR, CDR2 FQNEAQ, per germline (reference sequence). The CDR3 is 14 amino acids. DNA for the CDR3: TGCGCCAGCAGCTCGGGACAGGGGACCGGGGAGCTGTTTTTT. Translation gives CASSSGQGTGELFF. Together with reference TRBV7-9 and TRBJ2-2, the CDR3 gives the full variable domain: DTGVSQNPRHKITKRGQNVTFRCDPISEHNRLYWYRQTLGQGPEFLTYFQNEAQLEKSRLLSDRFSAERPKGSFSTLEIQRTEQGDSAMYLCASSSGQGTGELFFGEGSRLTVL.

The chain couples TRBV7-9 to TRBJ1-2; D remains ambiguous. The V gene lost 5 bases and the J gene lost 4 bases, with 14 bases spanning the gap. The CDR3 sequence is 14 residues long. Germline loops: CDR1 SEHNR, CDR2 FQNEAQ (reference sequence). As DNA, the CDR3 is TGTGCCAGCAGCCTTAACACCGGGATCTATGGCTACACCTTC. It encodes CASSLNTGIYGYTF.

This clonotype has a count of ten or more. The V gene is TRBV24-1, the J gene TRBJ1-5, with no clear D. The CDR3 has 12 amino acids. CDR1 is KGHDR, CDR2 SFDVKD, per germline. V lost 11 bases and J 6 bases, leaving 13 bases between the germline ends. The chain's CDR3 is CASSLRAQPQHF. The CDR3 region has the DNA TGTGCCAGCAGCCTGAGGGCTCAGCCCCAGCATTTT.

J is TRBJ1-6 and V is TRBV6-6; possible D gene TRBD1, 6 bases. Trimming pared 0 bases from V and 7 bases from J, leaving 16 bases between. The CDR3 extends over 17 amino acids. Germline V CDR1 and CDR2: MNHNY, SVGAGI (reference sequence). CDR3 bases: TGTGCCAGCAGTTACTCCCCGGGCGGACAGAGGAATTCACCCCTCCACTTT. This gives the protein CASSYSPGGQRNSPLHF.

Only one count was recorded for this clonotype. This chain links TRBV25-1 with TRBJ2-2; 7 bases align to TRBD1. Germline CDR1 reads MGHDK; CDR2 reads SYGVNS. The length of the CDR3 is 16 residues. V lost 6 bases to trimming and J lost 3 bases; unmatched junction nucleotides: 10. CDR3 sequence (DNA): TGTGCCAGCAGCCCTATAGGGGGCGGGCACACCGGGGAGCTGTTTTTT. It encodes CASSPIGGGHTGELFF. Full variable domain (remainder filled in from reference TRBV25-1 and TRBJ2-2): EADIYQTPRYLVIGTGKKITLECSQTMGHDKMYWYQQDPGMELHLIHYSYGVNSTEKGDLSSESTVSRIRTEHFPLTLESARPSHTSQYLCASSPIGGGHTGELFFGEGSRLTVL.

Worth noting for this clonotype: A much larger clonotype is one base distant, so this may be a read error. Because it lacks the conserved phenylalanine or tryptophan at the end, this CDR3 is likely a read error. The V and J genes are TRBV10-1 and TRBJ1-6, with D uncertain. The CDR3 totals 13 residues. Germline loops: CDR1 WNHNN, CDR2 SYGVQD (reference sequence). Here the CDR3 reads CASNMNRDSPLHL. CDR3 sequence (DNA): TGTGCCAGCAACATGAACAGAGATTCACCCCTCCACCTT.

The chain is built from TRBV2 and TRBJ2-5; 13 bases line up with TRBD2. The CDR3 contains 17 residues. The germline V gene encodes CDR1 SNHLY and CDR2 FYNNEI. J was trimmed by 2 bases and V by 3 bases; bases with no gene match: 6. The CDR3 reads CASSEGLAGFTQETQYF. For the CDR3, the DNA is TGTGCCAGCAGTGAGGGACTAGCGGGATTTACGCAAGAGACCCAGTACTTC.

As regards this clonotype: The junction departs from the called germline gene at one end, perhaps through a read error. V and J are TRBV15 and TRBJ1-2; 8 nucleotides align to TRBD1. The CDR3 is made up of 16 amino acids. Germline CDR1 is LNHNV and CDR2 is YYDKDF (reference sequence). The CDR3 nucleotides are TGTGCCTCCAGCAGAGATTTGGGACAGGCCAACTATGGCCACACCTTC. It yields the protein CASSRDLGQANYGHTF. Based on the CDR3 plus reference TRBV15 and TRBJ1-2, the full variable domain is DAMVIQNPRYQVTQFGKPVTLSCSQTLNHNVMYWYQQKSSQAPKLLFHYYDKDFNNEADTPDNFQSRRPNTSFCFLDIRSPGLGDTAMYLCASSRDLGQANYGHTFGSGTRLTVV.

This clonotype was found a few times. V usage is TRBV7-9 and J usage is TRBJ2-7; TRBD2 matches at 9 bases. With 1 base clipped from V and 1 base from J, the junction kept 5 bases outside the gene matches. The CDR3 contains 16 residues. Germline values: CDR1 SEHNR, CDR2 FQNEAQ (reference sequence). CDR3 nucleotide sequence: TGTGCCAGCAGCTTAGGAGGCGGGAGGGCATCCTACGAGCAGTACTTC. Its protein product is CASSLGGGRASYEQYF.

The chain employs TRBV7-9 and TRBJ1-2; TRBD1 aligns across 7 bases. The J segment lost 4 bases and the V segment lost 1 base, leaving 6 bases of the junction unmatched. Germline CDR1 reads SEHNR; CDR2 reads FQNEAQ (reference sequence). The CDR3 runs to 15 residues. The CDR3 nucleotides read TGTGCCAGCAGCTTAGATACAGGGGTCTCCTATGGCTACACCTTC. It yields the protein CASSLDTGVSYGYTF.

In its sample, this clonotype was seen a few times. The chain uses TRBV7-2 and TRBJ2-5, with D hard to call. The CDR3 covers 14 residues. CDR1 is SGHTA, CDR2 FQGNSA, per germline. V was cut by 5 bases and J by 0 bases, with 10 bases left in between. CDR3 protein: CASSLSLYQETQYF. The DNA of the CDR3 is TGTGCCAGCAGCCTATCACTGTACCAAGAGACCCAGTACTTC. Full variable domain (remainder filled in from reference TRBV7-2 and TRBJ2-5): GAGVSQSPSNKVTEKGKDVELRCDPISGHTALYWYRQSLGQGLEFLIYFQGNSAPDKSGLPSDRFSAERTGGSVSTLTIQRTQQEDSAVYLCASSLSLYQETQYFGPGTRLLVL.

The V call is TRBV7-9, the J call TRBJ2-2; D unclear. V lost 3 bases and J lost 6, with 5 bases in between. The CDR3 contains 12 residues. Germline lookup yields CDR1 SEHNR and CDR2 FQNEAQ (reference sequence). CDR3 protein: CASSFAAGELFF. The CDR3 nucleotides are TGTGCCAGCAGCTTCGCCGCCGGGGAGCTGTTTTTT.

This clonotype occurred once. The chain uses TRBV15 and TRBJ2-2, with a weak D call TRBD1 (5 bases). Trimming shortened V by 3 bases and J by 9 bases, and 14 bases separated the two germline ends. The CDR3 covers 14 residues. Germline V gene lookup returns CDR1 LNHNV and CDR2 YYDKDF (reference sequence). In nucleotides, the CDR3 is TGTGCCACCAGCAGGGACCAGGGTCGCCGGGAGCTGTTTTTT. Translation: CATSRDQGRRELFF.

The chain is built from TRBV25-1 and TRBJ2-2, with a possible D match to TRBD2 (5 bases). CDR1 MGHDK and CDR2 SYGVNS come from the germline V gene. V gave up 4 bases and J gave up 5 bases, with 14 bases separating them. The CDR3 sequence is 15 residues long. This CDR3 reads CASSARDPGTGELFF. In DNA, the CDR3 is TGTGCCAGCAGTGCTAGAGATCCGGGGACCGGGGAGCTGTTTTTT.

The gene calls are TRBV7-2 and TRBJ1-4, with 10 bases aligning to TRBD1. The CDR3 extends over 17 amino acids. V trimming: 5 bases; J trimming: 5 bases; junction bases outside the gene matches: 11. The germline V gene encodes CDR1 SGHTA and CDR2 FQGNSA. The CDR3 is CASSQRTGGGGNEKLFF. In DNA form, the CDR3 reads TGTGCCAGCAGCCAACGGACAGGGGGAGGAGGGAATGAAAAACTGTTTTTT.

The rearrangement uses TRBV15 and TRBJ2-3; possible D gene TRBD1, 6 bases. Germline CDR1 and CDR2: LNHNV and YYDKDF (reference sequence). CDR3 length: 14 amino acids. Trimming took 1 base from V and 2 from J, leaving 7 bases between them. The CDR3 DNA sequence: TGTGCCACCAGCAGAGGGACAGACACAGATACGCAGTATTTT. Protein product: CATSRGTDTDTQYF. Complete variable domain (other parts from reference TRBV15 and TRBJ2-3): DAMVIQNPRYQVTQFGKPVTLSCSQTLNHNVMYWYQQKSSQAPKLLFHYYDKDFNNEADTPDNFQSRRPNTSFCFLDIRSPGLGDTAMYLCATSRGTDTDTQYFGPGTRLTVL.

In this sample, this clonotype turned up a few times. The CDR3 DNA reads TGTGCCAGCAGCCTGCCCCCCGGGGACACCGGGGAGCTGTTTTTT. Residues: CASSLPPGDTGELFF. The chain employs TRBV7-9 and TRBJ2-2; tentatively, D is TRBD2 (5 bases). V was shortened by 5 bases and J by 3 bases, with 13 bases between the two germline ends. Germline lookup yields CDR1 SEHNR and CDR2 FQNEAQ (reference sequence). CDR3 length: 15 residues.

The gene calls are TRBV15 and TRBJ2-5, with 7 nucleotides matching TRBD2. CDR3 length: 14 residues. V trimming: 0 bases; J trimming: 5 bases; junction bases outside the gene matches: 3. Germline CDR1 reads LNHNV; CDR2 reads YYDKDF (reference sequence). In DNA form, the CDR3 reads TGTGCCACCAGCAGAGATCTGGGGGGGGAGACCCAGTACTTC. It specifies CATSRDLGGETQYF.

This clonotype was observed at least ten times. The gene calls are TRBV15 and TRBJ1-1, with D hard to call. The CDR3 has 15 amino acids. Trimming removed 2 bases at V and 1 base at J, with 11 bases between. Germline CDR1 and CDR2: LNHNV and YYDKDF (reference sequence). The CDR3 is CATSRMTEANTEAFF. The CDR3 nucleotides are TGTGCCACCAGCAGAATGACGGAAGCGAACACTGAAGCTTTCTTT.

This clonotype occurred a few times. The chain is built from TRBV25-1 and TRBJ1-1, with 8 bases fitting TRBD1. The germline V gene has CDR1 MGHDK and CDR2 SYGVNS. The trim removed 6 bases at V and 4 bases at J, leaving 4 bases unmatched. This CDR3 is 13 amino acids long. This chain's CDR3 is CASSLGQATEAFF. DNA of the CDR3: TGTGCCAGCAGCTTGGGACAGGCCACTGAAGCTTTCTTT.